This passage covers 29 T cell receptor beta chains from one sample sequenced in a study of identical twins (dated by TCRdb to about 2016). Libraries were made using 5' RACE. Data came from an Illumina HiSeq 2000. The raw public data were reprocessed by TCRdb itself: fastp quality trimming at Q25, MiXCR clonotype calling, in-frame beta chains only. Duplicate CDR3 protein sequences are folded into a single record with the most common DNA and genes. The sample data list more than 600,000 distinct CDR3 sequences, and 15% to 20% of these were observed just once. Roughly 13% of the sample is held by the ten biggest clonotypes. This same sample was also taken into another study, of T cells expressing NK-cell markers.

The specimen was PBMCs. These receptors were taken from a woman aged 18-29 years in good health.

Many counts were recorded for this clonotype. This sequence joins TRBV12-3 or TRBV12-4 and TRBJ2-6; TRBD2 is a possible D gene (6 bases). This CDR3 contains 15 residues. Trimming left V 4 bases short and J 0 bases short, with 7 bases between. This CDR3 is CASSSGDSGANVLTF. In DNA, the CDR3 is TGTGCCAGCAGTTCGGGGGACTCTGGGGCCAACGTCCTGACTTTC.

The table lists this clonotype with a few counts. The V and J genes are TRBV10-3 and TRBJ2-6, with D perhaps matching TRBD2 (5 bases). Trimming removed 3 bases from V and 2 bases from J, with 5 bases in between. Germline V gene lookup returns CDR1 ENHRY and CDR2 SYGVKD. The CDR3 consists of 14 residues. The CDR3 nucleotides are TGTGCCATCAGTGACGGGGCTGGGGCCAACGTCCTGACTTTC. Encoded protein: CAISDGAGANVLTF.

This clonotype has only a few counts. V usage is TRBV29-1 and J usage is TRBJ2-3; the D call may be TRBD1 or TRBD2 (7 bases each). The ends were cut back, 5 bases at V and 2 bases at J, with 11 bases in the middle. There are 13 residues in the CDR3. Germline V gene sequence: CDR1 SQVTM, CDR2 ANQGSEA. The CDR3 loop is CSVPGGATDTQYF. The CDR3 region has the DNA TGCAGCGTTCCAGGGGGGGCCACAGATACGCAGTATTTT.

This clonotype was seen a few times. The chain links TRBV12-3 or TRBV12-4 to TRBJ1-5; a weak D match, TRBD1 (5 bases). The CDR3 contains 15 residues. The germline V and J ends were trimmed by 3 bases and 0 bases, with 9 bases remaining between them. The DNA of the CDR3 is TGTGCCAGCAGTTTGACAGTTGGTAGCAATCAGCCCCAGCATTTT. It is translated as CASSLTVGSNQPQHF.

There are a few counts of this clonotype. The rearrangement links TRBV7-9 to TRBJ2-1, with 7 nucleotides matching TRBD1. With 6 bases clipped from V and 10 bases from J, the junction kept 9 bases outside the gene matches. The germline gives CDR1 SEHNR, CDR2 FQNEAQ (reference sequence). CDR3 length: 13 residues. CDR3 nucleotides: TGTGCCAGCAGACCCGACAGGGAGATCGAGCAGTTCTTC. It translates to CASRPDREIEQFF.

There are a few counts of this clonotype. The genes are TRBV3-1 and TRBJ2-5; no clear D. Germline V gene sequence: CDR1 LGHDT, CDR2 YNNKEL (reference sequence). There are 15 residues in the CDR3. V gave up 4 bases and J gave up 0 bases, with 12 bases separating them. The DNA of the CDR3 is TGTGCCAGCAGCCTCGACGGACGTCACCAAGAGACCCAGTACTTC. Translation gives CASSLDGRHQETQYF.

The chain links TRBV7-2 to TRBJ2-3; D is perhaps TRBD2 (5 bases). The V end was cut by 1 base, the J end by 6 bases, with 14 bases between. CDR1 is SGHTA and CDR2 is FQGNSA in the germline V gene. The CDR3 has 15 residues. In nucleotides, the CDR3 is TGTGCCAGCAGCTTAGGCCTTAGGACGGGGGATACGCAGTATTTT. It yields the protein CASSLGLRTGDTQYF.

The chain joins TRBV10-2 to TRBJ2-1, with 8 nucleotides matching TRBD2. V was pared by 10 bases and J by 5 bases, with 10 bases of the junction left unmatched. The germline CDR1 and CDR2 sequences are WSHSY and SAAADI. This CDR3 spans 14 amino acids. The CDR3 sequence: CATQALAANNEQFF. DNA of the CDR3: TGCGCCACCCAGGCACTAGCGGCAAACAATGAGCAGTTCTTC.

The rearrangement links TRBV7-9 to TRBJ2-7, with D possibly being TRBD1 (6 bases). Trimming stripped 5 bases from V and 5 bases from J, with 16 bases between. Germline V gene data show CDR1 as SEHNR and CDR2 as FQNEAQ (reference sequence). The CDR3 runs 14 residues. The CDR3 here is CASSPGGQFDEQYF. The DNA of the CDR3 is TGTGCCAGCAGCCCGGGCGGACAGTTCGACGAGCAGTACTTC.

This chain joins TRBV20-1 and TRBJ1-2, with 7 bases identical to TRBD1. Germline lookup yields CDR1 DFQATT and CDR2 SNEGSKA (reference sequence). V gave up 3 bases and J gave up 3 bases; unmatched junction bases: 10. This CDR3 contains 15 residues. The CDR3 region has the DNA TGCAGTGCTAGGGGGTTCCGGGACAGACACTATGGCTACACCTTC. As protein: CSARGFRDRHYGYTF.

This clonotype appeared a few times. CDR3 DNA: TGTGCCAGCAGCCCGGGGGCTAGCGGGAGGTACGAGCAGTACTTC. It specifies CASSPGASGRYEQYF. The chain carries TRBV7-9 and TRBJ2-7; 11 positions agree with TRBD2. The V segment lost 5 bases and the J segment 4 bases; nucleotides outside the gene matches: 7. Germline assignment: CDR1 SEHNR and CDR2 FQNEAQ (reference sequence). The CDR3 has 15 residues.

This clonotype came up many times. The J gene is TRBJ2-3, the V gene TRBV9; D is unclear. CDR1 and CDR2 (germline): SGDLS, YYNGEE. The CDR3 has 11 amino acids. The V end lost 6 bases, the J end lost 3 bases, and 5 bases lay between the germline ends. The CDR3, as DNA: TGTGCCAGCAATCGTACAGATACGCAGTATTTT. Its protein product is CASNRTDTQYF.

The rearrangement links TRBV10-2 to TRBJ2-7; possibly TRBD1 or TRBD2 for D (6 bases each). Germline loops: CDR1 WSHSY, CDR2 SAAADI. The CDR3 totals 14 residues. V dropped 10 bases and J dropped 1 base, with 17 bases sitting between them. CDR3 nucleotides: TGCGCCATCGCTCGCGGGACACGGTCCTACGAGCAGTACTTC. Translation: CAIARGTRSYEQYF.

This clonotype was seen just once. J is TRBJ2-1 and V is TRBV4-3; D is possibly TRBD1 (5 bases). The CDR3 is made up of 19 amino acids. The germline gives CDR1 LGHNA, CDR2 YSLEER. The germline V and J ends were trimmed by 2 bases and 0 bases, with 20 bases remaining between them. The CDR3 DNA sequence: TGCGCCAGCAGCCAAACAAGGTTAGGGGTTCTCGTCTCCTACAATGAGCAGTTCTTC. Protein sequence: CASSQTRLGVLVSYNEQFF.

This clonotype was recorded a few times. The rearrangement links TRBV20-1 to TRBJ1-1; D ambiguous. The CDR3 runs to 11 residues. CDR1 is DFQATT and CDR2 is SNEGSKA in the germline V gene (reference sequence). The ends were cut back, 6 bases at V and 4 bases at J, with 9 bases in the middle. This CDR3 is CSALEATEAFF. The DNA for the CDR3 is TGCAGTGCCCTAGAGGCCACTGAAGCTTTCTTT.

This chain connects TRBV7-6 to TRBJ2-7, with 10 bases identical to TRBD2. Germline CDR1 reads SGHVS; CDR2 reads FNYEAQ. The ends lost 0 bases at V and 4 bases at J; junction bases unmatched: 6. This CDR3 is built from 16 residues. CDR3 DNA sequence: TGTGCCAGCAGCTTAGCGTCTAGCGGGGGAATATACGAGCAGTACTTC. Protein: CASSLASSGGIYEQYF.

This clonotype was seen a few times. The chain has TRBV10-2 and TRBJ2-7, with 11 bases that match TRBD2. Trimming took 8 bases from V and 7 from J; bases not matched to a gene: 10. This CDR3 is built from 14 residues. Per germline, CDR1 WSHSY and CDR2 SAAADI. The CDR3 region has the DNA TGCGCCAGCCACGGACTAGCGGGTTATGAGGAGCAGTACTTC. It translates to CASHGLAGYEEQYF.

Here the CDR3 DNA reads TGTGCCACCATTCCGGACAGGGCCAACACCGGGGAGCTGTTTTTT. This gives the protein CATIPDRANTGELFF. The chain combines TRBV15 with TRBJ2-2; the match to TRBD1 covers 8 bases. This CDR3 spans 15 amino acids. Per germline, CDR1 LNHNV and CDR2 YYDKDF (reference sequence). The junction had 6 bases not matched to a gene; V was cut back by 7 bases and J by 2 bases.

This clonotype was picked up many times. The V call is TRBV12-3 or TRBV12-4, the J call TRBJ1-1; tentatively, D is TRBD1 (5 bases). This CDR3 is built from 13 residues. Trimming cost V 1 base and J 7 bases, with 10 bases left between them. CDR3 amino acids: CASSLGRDVEAFF. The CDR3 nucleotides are TGTGCCAGCAGTTTAGGGCGGGACGTTGAAGCTTTCTTT.

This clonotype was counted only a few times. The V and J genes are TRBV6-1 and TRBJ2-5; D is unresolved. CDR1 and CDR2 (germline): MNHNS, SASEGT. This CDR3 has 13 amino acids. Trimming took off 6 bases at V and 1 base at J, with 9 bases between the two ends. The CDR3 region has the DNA TGTGCCAGCAGGCCGGACGGCCAAGAGACCCAGTACTTC. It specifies CASRPDGQETQYF.

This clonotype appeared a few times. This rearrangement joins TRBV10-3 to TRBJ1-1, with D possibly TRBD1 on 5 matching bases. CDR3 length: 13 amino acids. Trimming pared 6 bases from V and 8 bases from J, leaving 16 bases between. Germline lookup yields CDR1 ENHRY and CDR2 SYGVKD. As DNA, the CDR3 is TGTGCCATCAGGGGCCCCACAGGAGGCGAAGCTTTCTTT. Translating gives CAIRGPTGGEAFF.

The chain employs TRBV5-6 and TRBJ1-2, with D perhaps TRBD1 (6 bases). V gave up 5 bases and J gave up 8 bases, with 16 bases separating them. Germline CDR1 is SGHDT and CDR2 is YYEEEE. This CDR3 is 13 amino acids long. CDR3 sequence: CASRRPGVNGYTF. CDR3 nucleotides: TGTGCCAGCAGACGTCCAGGGGTCAACGGCTACACCTTC.

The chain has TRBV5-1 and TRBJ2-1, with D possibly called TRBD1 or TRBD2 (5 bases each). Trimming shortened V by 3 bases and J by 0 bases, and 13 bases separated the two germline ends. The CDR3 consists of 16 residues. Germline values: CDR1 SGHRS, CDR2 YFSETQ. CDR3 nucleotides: TGCGCCAGCAGCTCTACCGGGACGAGCTCCTACAATGAGCAGTTCTTC. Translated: CASSSTGTSSYNEQFF.

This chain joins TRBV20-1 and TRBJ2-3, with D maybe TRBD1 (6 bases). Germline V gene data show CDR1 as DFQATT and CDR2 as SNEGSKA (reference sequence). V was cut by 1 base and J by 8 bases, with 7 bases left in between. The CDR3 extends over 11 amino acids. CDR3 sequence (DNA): TGCAGTGCTAGAGGAGGGGGTACGCAGTATTTT. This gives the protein CSARGGGTQYF.

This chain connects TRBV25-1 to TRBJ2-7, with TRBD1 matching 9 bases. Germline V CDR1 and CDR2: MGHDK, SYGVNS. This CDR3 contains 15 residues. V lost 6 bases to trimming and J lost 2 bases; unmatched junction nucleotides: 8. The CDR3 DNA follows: TGTGCCAGCAGCCTGGGACAGGGTGGGCCCTACGAGCAGTACTTC. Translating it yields CASSLGQGGPYEQYF.

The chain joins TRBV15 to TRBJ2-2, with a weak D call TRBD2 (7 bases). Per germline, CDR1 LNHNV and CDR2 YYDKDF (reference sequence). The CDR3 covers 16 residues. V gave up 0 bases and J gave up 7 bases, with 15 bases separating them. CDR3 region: CATSREGGRGGGELFF. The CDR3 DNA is TGTGCCACCAGCAGAGAGGGCGGGAGAGGGGGCGGGGAGCTGTTTTTT.

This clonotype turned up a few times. The CDR3 sequence: CASSLEGRHEQYF. The CDR3 coding sequence is TGCGCCAGCAGCTTGGAGGGGAGGCACGAGCAGTACTTC. The rearrangement joins TRBV5-1 to TRBJ2-7; TRBD2 might be the D (6 bases). With 0 bases removed from V and 5 bases from J, the gap between germline ends came to 9 bases. Germline V gene data show CDR1 as SGHRS and CDR2 as YFSETQ. This CDR3 spans 13 amino acids.

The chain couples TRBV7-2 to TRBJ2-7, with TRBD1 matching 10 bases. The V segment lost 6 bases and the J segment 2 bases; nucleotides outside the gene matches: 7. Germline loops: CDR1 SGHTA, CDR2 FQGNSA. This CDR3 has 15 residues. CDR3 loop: CASRFTGTGAYEQYF. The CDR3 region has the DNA TGTGCCAGCAGGTTTACGGGGACAGGGGCCTACGAGCAGTACTTC.

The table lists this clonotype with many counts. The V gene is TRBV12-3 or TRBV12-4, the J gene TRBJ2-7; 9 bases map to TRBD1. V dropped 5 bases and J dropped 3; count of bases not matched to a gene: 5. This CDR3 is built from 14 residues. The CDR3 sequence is CASSPGQGIYEQYF. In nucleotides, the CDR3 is TGTGCCAGCAGTCCGGGACAGGGCATCTACGAGCAGTACTTC.